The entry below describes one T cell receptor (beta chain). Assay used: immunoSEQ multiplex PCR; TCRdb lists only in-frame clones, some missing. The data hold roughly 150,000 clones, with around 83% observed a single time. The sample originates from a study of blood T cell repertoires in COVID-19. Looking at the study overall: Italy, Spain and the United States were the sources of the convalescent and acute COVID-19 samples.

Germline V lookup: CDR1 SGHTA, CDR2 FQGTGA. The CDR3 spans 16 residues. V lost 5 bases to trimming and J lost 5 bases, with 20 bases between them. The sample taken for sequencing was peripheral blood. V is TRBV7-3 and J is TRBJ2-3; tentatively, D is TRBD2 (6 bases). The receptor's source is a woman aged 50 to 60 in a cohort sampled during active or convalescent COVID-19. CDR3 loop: CASSRTGGAVGDTQYF. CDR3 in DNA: TGTGCCAGCAGCCGTACGGGCGGGGCCGTGGGAGATACGCAGTATTTT.